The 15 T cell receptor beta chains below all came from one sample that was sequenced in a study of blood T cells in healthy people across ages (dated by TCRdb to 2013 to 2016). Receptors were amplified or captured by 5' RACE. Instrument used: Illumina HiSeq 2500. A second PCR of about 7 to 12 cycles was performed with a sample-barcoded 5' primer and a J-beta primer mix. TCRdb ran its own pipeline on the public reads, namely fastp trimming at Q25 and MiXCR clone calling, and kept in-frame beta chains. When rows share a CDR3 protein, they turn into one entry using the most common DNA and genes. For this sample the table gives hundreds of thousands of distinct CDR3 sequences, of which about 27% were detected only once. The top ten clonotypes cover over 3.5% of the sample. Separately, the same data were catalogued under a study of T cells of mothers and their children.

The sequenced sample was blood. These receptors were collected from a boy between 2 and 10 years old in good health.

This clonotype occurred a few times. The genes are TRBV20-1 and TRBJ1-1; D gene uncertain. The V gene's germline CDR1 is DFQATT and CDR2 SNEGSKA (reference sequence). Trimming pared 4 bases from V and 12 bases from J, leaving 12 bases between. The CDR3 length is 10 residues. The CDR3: CSAKASYTFF. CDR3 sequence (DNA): TGCAGTGCTAAGGCCTCTTATACTTTCTTT.

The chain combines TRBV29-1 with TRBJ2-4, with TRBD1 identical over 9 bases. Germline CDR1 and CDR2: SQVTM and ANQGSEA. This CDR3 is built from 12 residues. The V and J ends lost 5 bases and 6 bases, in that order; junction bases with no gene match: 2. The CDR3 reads CSVRDRANIQYF. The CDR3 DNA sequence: TGCAGCGTTAGGGACAGGGCAAACATTCAGTACTTC. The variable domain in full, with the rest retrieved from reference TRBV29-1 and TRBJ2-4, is SAVISQKPSRDICQRGTSLTIQCQVDSQVTMMFWYRQQPGQSLTLIATANQGSEATYESGFVIDKFPISRPNLTFSTLTVSNMSPEDSSIYLCSVRDRANIQYFGAGTRLSVL.

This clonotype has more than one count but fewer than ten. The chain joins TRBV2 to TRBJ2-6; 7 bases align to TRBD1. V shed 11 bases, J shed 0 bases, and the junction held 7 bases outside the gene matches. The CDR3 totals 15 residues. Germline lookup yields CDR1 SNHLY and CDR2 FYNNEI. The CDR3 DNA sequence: TGTGCCGGCAATCAGGGGGACTCTGGGGCCAACGTCCTGACTTTC. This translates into CAGNQGDSGANVLTF. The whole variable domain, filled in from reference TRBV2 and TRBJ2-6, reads EPEVTQTPSHQVTQMGQEVILRCVPISNHLYFYWYRQILGQKVEFLVSFYNNEISEKSEIFDDQFSVERPDGSNFTLKIRSTKLEDSAMYFCAGNQGDSGANVLTFGAGSRLTVL.

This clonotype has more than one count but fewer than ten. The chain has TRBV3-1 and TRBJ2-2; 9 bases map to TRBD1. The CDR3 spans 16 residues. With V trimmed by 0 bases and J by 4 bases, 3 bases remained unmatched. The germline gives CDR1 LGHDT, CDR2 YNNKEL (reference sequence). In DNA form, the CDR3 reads TGTGCCAGCAGCCAAGAGGGACAGGGATCCACCGGGGAGCTGTTTTTT. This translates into CASSQEGQGSTGELFF.

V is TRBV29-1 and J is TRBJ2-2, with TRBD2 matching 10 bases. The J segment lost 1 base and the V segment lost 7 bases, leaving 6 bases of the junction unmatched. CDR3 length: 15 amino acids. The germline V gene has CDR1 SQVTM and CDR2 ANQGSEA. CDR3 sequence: CSAFRLAGNTGELFF. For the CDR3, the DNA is TGCAGCGCCTTTAGACTAGCGGGGAACACCGGGGAGCTGTTTTTT.

The CDR3 protein is CASGLVRGPYNEQFF. CDR3 DNA: TGTGCTAGTGGTTTGGTTCGGGGCCCCTACAATGAGCAGTTCTTC. The chain has TRBV12-5 and TRBJ2-1; D possibly matches TRBD1 or TRBD2 (5 bases each). The CDR3 covers 15 residues. The V and J ends lost 0 bases and 2 bases respectively, with 8 bases between them. Germline V gene sequence: CDR1 LGHNT, CDR2 FRNRAP.

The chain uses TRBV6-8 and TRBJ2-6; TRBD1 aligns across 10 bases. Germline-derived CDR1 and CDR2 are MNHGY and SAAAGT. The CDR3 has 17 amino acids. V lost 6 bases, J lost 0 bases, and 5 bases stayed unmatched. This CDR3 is CASSTGTGDSGANVLTF. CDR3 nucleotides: TGTGCCAGCAGCACCGGGACAGGGGACTCTGGGGCCAACGTCCTGACTTTC.

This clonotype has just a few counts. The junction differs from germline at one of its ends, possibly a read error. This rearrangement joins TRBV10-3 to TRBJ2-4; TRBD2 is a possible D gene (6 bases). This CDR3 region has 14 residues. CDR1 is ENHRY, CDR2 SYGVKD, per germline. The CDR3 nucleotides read TGTGCCACCAGTGAGTCGGGGGTCGTCCCAATTCAGTACTTC. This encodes CATSESGVVPIQYF.

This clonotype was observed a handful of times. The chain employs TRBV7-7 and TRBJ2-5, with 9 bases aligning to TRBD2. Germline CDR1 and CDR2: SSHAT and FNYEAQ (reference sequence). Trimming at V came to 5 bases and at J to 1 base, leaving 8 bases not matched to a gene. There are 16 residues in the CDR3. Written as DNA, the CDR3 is TGTGCCAGCAGCCCCCAGACTAGCGGCCTCCAAGAGACCCAGTACTTC. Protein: CASSPQTSGLQETQYF. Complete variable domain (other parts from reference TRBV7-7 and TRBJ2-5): GAGVSQSPRYKVTKRGQDVTLRCDPISSHATLYWYQQALGQGPEFLTYFNYEAQPDKSGLPSDRFSAERPEGSISTLTIQRTEQRDSAMYRCASSPQTSGLQETQYFGPGTRLLVL.

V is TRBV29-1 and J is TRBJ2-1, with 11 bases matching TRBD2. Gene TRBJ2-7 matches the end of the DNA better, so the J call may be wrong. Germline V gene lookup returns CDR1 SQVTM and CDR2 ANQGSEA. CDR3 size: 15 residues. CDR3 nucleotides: TGCAGCGTTGAAGGACTAGCGGGAAACTCCTACGAGCAGTACTTC. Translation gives CSVEGLAGNSYEQYF.

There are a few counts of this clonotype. The CDR3 coding sequence is TGTGCCAGCAGTCTCAGGGCCCGGGACACTGAAGCTTTCTTT. Residues: CASSLRARDTEAFF. The chain joins TRBV12-3 or TRBV12-4 to TRBJ1-1, with D perhaps TRBD1 (5 bases). The germline V and J ends were trimmed by 5 bases and 3 bases, with 13 bases remaining between them. This CDR3 comprises 14 residues.

The CDR3 is CASRLSGSSYNEQFF. The CDR3 DNA reads as TGTGCCAGCAGGCTTAGCGGGAGCTCCTACAATGAGCAGTTCTTC. This chain uses TRBV7-3 with TRBJ2-1; TRBD2 matches at 9 bases. Germline V lookup: CDR1 SGHTA, CDR2 FQGTGA. With 6 bases clipped from V and 0 bases from J, the junction kept 3 bases outside the gene matches. The CDR3 length is 15 residues. The full variable domain, its missing parts supplied by reference TRBV7-3 and TRBJ2-1, is GAGVSQTPSNKVTEKGKYVELRCDPISGHTALYWYRQSLGQGPEFLIYFQGTGAADDSGLPNDRFFAVRPEGSVSTLKIQRTERGDSAVYLCASRLSGSSYNEQFFGPGTRLTVL.

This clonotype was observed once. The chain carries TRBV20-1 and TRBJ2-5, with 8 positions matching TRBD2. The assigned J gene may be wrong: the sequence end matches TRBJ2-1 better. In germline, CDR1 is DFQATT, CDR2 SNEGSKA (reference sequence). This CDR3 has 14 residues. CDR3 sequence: CSATASGSLNEQFF. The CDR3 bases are TGCAGTGCTACAGCTAGCGGGTCCCTCAATGAGCAGTTCTTC.

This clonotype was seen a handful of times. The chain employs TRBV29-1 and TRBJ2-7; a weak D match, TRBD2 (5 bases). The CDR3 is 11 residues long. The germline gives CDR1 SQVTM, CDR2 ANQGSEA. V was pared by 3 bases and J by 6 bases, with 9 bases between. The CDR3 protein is CSVERAGEQYF. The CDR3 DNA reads TGCAGCGTTGAGAGGGCGGGCGAGCAGTACTTC.

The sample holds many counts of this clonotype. CDR3: CASSSGSDTQYF. CDR3 DNA: TGCGCCAGCAGTTCTGGGTCGGATACGCAGTATTTT. This chain connects TRBV5-1 to TRBJ2-3; D gene uncertain. V shed 5 bases and J shed 6 bases, with 10 bases lying between them. The CDR3 runs to 12 residues. CDR1 is SGHRS, CDR2 YFSETQ, per germline.